Below, one T cell receptor (beta chain) is given with its context. All unsorted peripheral T cells were captured because whole blood was used without fractionation. Two fifths of the ten uninfected healthy control donors were sampled twice, three to four months apart. V lost 6 bases and J 2 bases, leaving 23 bases between the germline ends. Germline V gene lookup returns CDR1 LNHDA and CDR2 SQIVND (reference sequence). The CDR3 has 17 residues. The source of the sample is a study of HIV-infected patients and healthy controls. cDNA was made from approximately 500 ng RNA using alpha and beta constant primers. Alpha and beta chain libraries were made separately by chain-specific third strand synthesis with multiplexing indices. The cDNA received a 5' RACE adapter containing a random hexamer plus an SP2 sequencing primer site. Priming off the SP2 site generated the second strand. TCRdb recomputed calls from the 5' RACE reads with MiXCR, one row per CDR3 protein. The repertoire holds about 13,000 distinct CDR3 sequences, 9.9% seen once, with more than 6.5% in the top ten.

This receptor was obtained from an adult in good health. This chain connects TRBV19 to TRBJ2-7, with D maybe TRBD2 (5 bases). The sequenced material came from blood. CDR3 sequence: CASRGTSPGLTTYEQYF. The CDR3 region has the DNA TGTGCCAGTAGGGGCACTAGTCCCGGCCTTACAACCTACGAGCAGTACTTC.